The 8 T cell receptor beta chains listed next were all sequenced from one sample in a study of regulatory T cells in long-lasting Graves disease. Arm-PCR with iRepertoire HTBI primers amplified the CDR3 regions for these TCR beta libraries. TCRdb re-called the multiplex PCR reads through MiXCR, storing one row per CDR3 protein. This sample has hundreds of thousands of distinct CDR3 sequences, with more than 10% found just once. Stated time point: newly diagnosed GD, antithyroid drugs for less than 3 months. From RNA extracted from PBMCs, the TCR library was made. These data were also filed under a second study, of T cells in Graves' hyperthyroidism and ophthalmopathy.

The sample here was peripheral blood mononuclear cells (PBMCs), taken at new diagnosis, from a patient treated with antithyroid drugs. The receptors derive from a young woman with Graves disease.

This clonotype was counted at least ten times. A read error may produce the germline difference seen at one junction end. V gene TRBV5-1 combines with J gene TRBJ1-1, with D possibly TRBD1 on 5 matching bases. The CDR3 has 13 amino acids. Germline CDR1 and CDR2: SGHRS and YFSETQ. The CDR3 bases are TGTGCCAGCAGTAGTCAGGGAAACACTGAAGCTTTCTTT. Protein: CASSSQGNTEAFF.

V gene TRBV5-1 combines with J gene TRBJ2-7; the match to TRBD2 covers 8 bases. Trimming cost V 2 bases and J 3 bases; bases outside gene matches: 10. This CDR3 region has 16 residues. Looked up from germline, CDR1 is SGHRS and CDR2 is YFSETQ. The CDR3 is CASSFGSASGLYEQYF. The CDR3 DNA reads TGCGCCAGCAGCTTCGGATCCGCTAGCGGGCTCTACGAGCAGTACTTC.

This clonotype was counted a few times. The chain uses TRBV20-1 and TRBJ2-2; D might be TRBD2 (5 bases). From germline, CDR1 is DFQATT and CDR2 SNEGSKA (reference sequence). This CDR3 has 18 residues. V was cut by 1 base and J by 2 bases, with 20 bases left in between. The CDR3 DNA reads TGCAGTGCTAGAGGAACTCGAGGAGGAGTAATAAACACCGGGGAGCTGTTTTTT. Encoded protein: CSARGTRGGVINTGELFF.

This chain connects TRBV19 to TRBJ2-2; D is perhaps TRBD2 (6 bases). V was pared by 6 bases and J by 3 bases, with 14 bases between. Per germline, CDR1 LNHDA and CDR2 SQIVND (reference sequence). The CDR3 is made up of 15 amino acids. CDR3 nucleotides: TGTGCCAGTAGCGTGGGTAGCGGAGACACCGGGGAGCTGTTTTTT. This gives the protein CASSVGSGDTGELFF.

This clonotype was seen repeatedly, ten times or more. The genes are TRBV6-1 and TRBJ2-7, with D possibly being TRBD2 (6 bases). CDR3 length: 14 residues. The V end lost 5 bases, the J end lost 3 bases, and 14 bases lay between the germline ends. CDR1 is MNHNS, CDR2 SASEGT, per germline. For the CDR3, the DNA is TGTGCCAGCAGTCCATTAGCGGAGAGCTACGAGCAGTACTTC. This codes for CASSPLAESYEQYF.

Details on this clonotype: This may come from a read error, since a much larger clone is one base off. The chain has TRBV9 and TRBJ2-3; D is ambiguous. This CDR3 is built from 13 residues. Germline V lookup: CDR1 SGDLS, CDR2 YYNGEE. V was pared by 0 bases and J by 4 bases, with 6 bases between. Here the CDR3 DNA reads TGTGCCAGCAGCGTAGACCACCCAGATACGCAGTATTTT. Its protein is CASSVDHPDTQYF.

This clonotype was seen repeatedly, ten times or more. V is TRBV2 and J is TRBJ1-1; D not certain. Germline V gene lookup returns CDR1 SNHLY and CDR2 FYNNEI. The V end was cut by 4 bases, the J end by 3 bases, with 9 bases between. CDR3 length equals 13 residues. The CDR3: CASSGEADTEAFF. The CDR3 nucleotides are TGTGCCAGCAGTGGTGAGGCGGACACTGAAGCTTTCTTT.

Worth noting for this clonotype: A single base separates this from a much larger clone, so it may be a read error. The CDR3 reads CTTSREHVTYNEQFF. CDR3 sequence (DNA): TGTACCACCAGCAGAGAACACGTAACCTACAATGAGCAGTTCTTC. The chain combines TRBV15 with TRBJ2-1; no clear D gene. This CDR3 is built from 15 residues. Germline CDR1 LNHNV, CDR2 YYDKDF (reference sequence).